The rows below give T cell receptor beta chains drawn from one sample of a study of blood T cell repertoires in COVID-19. Sequenced by immunoSEQ multiplex PCR; TCRdb stores in-frame clones only, minus some. The sample includes 150,000 or so clones, around 82% seen only once; the top ten take 18%. The sample taken for sequencing was PBMCs or T cells enriched from blood (not recorded which). All receptors derive from a man in his sixties who had recovered from COVID-19. The CDR3 runs from the conserved cysteine through the conserved F or W. The D gene is left open where the match is weak. A row's size may be missing; if present it is once, few, many or a size class.

abundance | len | d_gene | j_gene | v_gene | CDR3nt | CDR3aa
. | 15 | . | TRBJ1-1 | TRBV5-6 | TGTGCCAGCAGCTTTCCGGGAACAGGGAGAACTGAAGCTTTCTTT | CASSFPGTGRTEAFF
few | 18 | TRBD2 | TRBJ2-1 | TRBV9 | TGTGCCAGCAGCCTCCGGTGGGGGCTAGCGGGAGGGATGAATGAGCAGTTCTTC | CASSLRWGLAGGMNEQFF
. | 13 | . | TRBJ2-7 | TRBV7-6 | TGTGCCAGCAGCTTCGCAAGAGACTACGAGCAGTACTTC | CASSFARDYEQYF
. | 17 | TRBD1 | TRBJ2-6 | TRBV6-6 | TGTGCCAGCAGCCGACAGGGGAAGCGCTCTGGGGCCAACGTCCTGACTTTC | CASSRQGKRSGANVLTF
. | 13 | TRBD2 | TRBJ2-5 | TRBV10-3 | TGTGCCATCAGTGGGGGAGGGCAAGAGACCCAGTACTTC | CAISGGGQETQYF
. | 14 | . | TRBJ2-5 | TRBV5-4 | TGTGCCAGCAGCTTGAGAGGTACCCAAGAGACCCAGTACTTC | CASSLRGTQETQYF
. | 15 | TRBD2 | TRBJ2-5 | TRBV19 | TGTGCCAGTAATCCGGCTAGCGGGCCCCAAGAGACCCAGTACTTC | CASNPASGPQETQYF
. | 16 | . | TRBJ1-2 | TRBV6-5 | TGTGCCAGCAGTTACTCGAAAGGCAAAGGGGCCTATGGCTACACCTTC | CASSYSKGKGAYGYTF
. | 16 | TRBD2 | TRBJ2-3 | TRBV19 | TGTGCCAGTAGTACCCCGGGACTAGCGCGCACAGATACGCAGTATTTT | CASSTPGLARTDTQYF
once | 15 | . | TRBJ2-7 | TRBV4-1 | TGCGCCAGCAGCCAAGACGGGGAGAGAGGCTACGAGCAGTACTTC | CASSQDGERGYEQYF
. | 14 | . | TRBJ1-5 | TRBV5-5 | TGTGCCAGCAGCTTGGACAGGGTCAATCAGCCCCAGCATTTT | CASSLDRVNQPQHF
few | 15 | . | TRBJ2-1 | TRBV5-1 | TGCGCCAGCAGCCGGATCAGGGCCTCCTACAATGAGCAGTTCTTC | CASSRIRASYNEQFF
once | 14 | TRBD1 | TRBJ2-5 | TRBV3-1/TRBV3-2 | TGTGCCAGCAGCCTTGGACAGGGTGAAGAGACCCAGTACTTC | CASSLGQGEETQYF
. | 16 | TRBD2 | TRBJ2-1 | TRBV10-3 | TGTGCCAACGCAGCCGGGACTAGCGGGAGGAGGGATGAGCAGTTCTTC | CANAAGTSGRRDEQFF
. | 15 | . | TRBJ2-7 | TRBV28 | TGTGCCAGCAGTTTAAGGGGGGGGCCCGACTACGAGCAGTACTTC | CASSLRGGPDYEQYF
. | 18 | . | TRBJ1-5 | TRBV27 | TGTGCCAGCAGTTTAGGGGTCGGAGGGGGGGTGGGCAATCAGCCCCAGCATTTT | CASSLGVGGGVGNQPQHF
. | 14 | . | TRBJ1-4 | TRBV9 | TGTGCCAGCAGCGTAGGGGGGGACTATGAAAAACTGTTTTTT | CASSVGGDYEKLFF
. | 16 | TRBD1 | TRBJ1-1 | TRBV28 | TGTGCCAGCGGCTCCCCGGCGGGACAGGGTTCCACTGAAGCTTTCTTT | CASGSPAGQGSTEAFF
. | 18 | TRBD1 | TRBJ1-5 | TRBV28 | TGTGCCAGCAGGACCAGGGGGCCGCTGGTTGGGGTCTCTCAGCCCCAGCATTTT | CASRTRGPLVGVSQPQHF
few | 15 | . | TRBJ1-2 | TRBV5-1 | TGCGCCAGCAGCGAGACTTCACAGGGACCCTATGGCTACACCTTC | CASSETSQGPYGYTF
few | 16 | TRBD1 | TRBJ1-4 | TRBV27 | TGTGCCAGCAGTTTTCGTAGAGGGACAGGGAATGAAAAACTGTTTTTT | CASSFRRGTGNEKLFF
. | 14 | . | TRBJ1-2 | TRBV7-9 | TGTGCCAGCAGCTTGTCGACTGTAAACTATGGCTACACCTTC | CASSLSTVNYGYTF
. | 17 | . | TRBJ2-2 | TRBV5-6 | TGTGCCAGCAGCTTTCGAGGAGGGGACTTTTACACCGGGGAGCTGTTTTTT | CASSFRGGDFYTGELFF
. | 14 | . | TRBJ1-5 | TRBV2 | TGTGCCAGCAGTGACGGGAGGGGGGCTCAGCCCCAGCATTTT | CASSDGRGAQPQHF
. | 15 | TRBD1 | TRBJ1-6 | TRBV27 | TGTGCCAGCAGCCGAATGACAGGGGGTAATTCACCCCTCCACTTT | CASSRMTGGNSPLHF
. | 18 | TRBD1 | TRBJ1-3 | TRBV19 | TGTGCCAGTATCAACCCGCCGGGACAGGACATCTCTGGAAACACCATATATTTT | CASINPPGQDISGNTIYF
. | 16 | TRBD1 | TRBJ1-1 | TRBV7-8 | TGTGCCAGCAGCTGGCCTTCGGGACAGGCTAACACTGAAGCTTTCTTT | CASSWPSGQANTEAFF
few | 15 | . | TRBJ1-3 | TRBV7-2 | TGTGCCAGCAGCTTCGACACCTTCTCTGGAAACACCATATATTTT | CASSFDTFSGNTIYF
. | 14 | . | TRBJ1-6 | TRBV5-8 | TGTGCCAGCAGCTTGGAGACAGGTTCTTCACCCCTCCACTTT | CASSLETGSSPLHF
. | 16 | . | TRBJ2-7 | TRBV9 | TGTGCCAGCAGCGTAGGTATTCCACCTATTTCCTACGAGCAGTACTTC | CASSVGIPPISYEQYF
many | 13 | TRBD1 | TRBJ2-3 | TRBV29-1 | TGCAGCGTCCCGGGACAGGACACAGATACGCAGTATTTT | CSVPGQDTDTQYF
. | 12 | . | TRBJ1-1 | TRBV3-1/TRBV3-2 | TGTGCCAGCAGCCAAGCGACATTTGGGGCTTTCTTT | CASSQATFGAFF
. | 15 | TRBD1 | TRBJ1-4 | TRBV6-5 | TGTGCCAGCAGTTATAGGACAGGGACCAATGAAAAACTGTTTTTT | CASSYRTGTNEKLFF